This TCR beta chain was documented in a study of blood T cells in healthy people across ages. A sample-barcoded 5' primer and a J-beta primer mix were used in a second PCR of roughly 7 to 11 cycles. TCRdb fed the 5' RACE reads into MiXCR, producing one record per CDR3 protein. The top ten hold roughly 10% of the sample, which has some 930,000 distinct CDR3 sequences, just under 30% seen once. There are 15 residues in the CDR3. Per germline, CDR1 MNHNY and CDR2 SVGAGI (reference sequence). V dropped 6 bases and J dropped 11; count of bases not matched to a gene: 16. The same data also contributed to another study, on T cells of mothers and their children.

Sequencing input: blood. The clonotype was recovered from a woman aged 40 to 49 in good health. The chain combines TRBV6-6 with TRBJ2-5, with 9 nucleotides matching TRBD1. The CDR3, as DNA: TGTGCCAGCAGGAACCGGGACAGGGCACCCCATGAGCAGTACTTC. This gives the protein CASRNRDRAPHEQYF.